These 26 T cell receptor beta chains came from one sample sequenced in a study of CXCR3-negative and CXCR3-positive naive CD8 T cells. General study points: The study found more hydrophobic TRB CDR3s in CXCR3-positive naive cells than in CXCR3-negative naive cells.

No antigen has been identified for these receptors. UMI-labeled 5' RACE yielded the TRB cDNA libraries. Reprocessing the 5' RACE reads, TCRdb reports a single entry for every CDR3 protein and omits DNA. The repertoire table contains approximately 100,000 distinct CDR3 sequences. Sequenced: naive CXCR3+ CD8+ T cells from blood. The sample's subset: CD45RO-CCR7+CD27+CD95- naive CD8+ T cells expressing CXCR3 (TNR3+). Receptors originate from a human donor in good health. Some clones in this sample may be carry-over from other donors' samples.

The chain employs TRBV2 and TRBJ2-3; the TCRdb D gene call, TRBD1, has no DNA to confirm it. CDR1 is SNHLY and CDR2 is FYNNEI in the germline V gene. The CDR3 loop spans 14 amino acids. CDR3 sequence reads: CASSAGQGGDTQYF. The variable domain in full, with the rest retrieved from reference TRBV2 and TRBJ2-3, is EPEVTQTPSHQVTQMGQEVILRCVPISNHLYFYWYRQILGQKVEFLVSFYNNEISEKSEIFDDQFSVERPDGSNFTLKIRSTKLEDSAMYFCASSAGQGGDTQYFGPGTRLTVL.

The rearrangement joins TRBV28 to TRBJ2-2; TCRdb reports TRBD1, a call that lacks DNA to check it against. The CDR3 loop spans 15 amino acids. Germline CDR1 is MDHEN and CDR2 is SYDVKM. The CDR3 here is CASSLDMGSTGELFF.

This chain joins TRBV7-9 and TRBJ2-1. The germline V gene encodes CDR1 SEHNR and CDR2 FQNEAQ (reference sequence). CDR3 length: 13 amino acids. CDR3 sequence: CASSTQRNNEQFF.

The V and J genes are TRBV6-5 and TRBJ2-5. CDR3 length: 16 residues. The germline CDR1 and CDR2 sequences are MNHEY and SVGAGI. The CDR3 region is CASSYSSQWGQETQYF.

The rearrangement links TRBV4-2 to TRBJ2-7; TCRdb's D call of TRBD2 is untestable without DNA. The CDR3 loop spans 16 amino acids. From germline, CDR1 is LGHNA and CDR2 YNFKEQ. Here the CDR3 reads CASSQEFSGGSYEQYF.

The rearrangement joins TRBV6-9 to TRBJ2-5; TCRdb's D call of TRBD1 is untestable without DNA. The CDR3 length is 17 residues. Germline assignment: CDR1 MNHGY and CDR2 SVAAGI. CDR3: CASSYGRGRGDQETQYF.

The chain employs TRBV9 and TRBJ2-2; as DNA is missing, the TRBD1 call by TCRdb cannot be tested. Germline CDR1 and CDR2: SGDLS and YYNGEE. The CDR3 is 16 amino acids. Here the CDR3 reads CASSQGQAPVPGELFF.

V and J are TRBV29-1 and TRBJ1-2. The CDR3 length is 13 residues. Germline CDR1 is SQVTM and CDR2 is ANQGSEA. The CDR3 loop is CSVETDYNYGYTF. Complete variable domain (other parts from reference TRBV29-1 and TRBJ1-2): SAVISQKPSRDICQRGTSLTIQCQVDSQVTMMFWYRQQPGQSLTLIATANQGSEATYESGFVIDKFPISRPNLTFSTLTVSNMSPEDSSIYLCSVETDYNYGYTFGSGTRLTVV.

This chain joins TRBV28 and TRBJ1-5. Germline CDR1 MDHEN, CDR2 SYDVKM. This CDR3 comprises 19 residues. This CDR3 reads CASSPRTFGPLHVSQPQHF.

This CDR3 is CASSQTGGPSYNEQFF. V usage is TRBV7-6 and J usage is TRBJ2-1; TCRdb's D call of TRBD1 is untestable without DNA. In germline, CDR1 is SGHVS, CDR2 FNYEAQ. The CDR3 consists of 16 residues.

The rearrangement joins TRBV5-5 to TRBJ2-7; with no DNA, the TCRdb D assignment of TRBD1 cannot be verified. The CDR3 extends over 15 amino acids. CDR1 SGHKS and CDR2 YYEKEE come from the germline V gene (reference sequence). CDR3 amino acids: CASSLMRDRHDEQYF.

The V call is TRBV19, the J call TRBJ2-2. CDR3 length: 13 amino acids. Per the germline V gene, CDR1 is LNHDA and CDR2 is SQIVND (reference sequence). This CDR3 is CASSILSPGELFF.

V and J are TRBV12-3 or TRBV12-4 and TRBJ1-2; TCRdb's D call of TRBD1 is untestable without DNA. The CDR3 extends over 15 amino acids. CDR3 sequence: CASSFGQGRFYGYTF.

The CDR3 sequence: CASSSGYRDGHEQYF. J is TRBJ2-7 and V is TRBV7-9; the D gene TCRdb calls, TRBD1, cannot be checked with no DNA. Germline CDR1 and CDR2: SEHNR and FQNEAQ (reference sequence). CDR3 size: 15 residues.

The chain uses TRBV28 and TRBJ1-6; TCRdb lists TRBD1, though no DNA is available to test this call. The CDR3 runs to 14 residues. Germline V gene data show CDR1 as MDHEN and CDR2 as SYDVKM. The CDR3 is CASTLGRVLRTLHF.

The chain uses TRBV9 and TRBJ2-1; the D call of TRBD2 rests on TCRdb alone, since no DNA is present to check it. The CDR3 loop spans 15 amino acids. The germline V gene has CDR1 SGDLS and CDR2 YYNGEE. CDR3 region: CASSAGTSGANEQFF.

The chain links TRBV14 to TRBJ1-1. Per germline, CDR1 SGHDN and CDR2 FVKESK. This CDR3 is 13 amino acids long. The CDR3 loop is CASSQVSSPEAFF.

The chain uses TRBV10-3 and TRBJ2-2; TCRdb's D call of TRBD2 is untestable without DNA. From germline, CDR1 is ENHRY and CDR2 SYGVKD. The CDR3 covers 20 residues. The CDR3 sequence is CAISESPSVLYARNTGELFF.

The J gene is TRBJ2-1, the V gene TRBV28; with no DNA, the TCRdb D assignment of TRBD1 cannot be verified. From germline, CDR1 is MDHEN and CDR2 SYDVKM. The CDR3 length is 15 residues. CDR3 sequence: CASSSHRDNRNEQFF.

The CDR3 region is CASSLGLVGPGNEQFF. This rearrangement joins TRBV7-8 to TRBJ2-1; TCRdb calls TRBD1, which cannot be checked without DNA. Germline V gene lookup returns CDR1 SGHVS and CDR2 FQNEAQ. This CDR3 is built from 16 residues.

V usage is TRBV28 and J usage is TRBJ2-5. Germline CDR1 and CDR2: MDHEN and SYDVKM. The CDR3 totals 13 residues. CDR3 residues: CASSLLQKETQYF.

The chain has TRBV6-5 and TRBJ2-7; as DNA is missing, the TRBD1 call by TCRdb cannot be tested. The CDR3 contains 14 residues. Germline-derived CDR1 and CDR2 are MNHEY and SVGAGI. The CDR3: CASRPGTGGNEQYF.

The CDR3 sequence: CASSSDGLVGNEQFF. This chain uses TRBV28 with TRBJ2-1; TCRdb names TRBD2, which stays unverified in the absence of DNA. The germline CDR1 and CDR2 sequences are MDHEN and SYDVKM. This CDR3 region has 15 residues.

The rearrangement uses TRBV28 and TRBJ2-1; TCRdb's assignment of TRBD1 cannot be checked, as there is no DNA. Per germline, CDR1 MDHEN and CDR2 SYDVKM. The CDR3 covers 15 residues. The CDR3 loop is CASRTTGTEINEQFF.

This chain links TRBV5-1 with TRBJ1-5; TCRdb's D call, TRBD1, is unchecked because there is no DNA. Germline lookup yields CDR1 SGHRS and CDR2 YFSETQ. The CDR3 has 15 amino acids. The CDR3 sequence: CASSLQGGSNQPQHF.

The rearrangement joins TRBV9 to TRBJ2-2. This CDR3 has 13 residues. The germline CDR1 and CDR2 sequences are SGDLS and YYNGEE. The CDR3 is CASSVPNTGELFF.